Presented here are 25 T cell receptor beta chains from one specimen sequenced in a study of cytomegalovirus exposure and HLA in healthy donors. The PCR used 60 Vbeta and 13 Jbeta primers. Here immunoSEQ multiplex PCR was the method, and the copy in TCRdb shows in-frame clones only, minus some. Of roughly 80,000 clones listed, 65% to 85% were seen once; the top ten hold roughly 5.2%. Sequencing was carried out using PBMCs. Receptors were obtained from a man aged 55 to 70 in good health and CMV-seropositive.

This rearrangement joins TRBV7-9 to TRBJ2-5, with unresolved D. V gave up 3 bases and J gave up 5 bases, with 10 bases separating them. CDR1 SEHNR and CDR2 FQNEAQ come from the germline V gene (reference sequence). CDR3 size: 13 residues. In DNA form, the CDR3 reads TGTGCCAGCAGCTTCTACCCCTCGGAGACCCAGTACTTC. Translation: CASSFYPSETQYF. The full variable domain, with the rest looked up from reference TRBV7-9 and TRBJ2-5, is DTGVSQNPRHKITKRGQNVTFRCDPISEHNRLYWYRQTLGQGPEFLTYFQNEAQLEKSRLLSDRFSAERPKGSFSTLEIQRTEQGDSAMYLCASSFYPSETQYFGPGTRLLVL.

V usage is TRBV4-1 and J usage is TRBJ2-7; D remains unclear. The CDR3 is made up of 15 amino acids. V lost 0 bases and J lost 1, with 10 bases in between. The germline CDR1 and CDR2 sequences are MGHRA and YSYEKL. The CDR3 nucleotides are TGCGCCAGCAGCCAAGAATTCGCCACTTCCTACGAGCAGTACTTC. This gives the protein CASSQEFATSYEQYF.

This clone came up a few times. The CDR3 DNA follows: TGTGCCAGCAGCACCTGGACAGTCTATAGCAATCAGCCCCAGCATTTT. It specifies CASSTWTVYSNQPQHF. J is TRBJ1-5 and V is TRBV13; weak D call: TRBD1 (6 bases). CDR3 length: 16 residues. Germline V CDR1 and CDR2: PRHDT, FYEKMQ (reference sequence). V shed 5 bases and J shed 0 bases, with 14 bases lying between them.

The chain carries TRBV27 and TRBJ1-1, with 9 bases aligning to TRBD1. The germline gives CDR1 MNHEY, CDR2 SMNVEV (reference sequence). V shed 6 bases and J 4 bases; nucleotides not matched to a gene: 6. This CDR3 contains 14 residues. DNA of the CDR3: TGTGCCAGCAGAACCCACAGGGGGCCCACTGAAGCTTTCTTT. This translates into CASRTHRGPTEAFF.

In its sample, this clone was seen a few times. In nucleotides, the CDR3 is TGTGCCAGCAGCTCCCCCCTACAGGGTCAGCCCCAGCATTTT. Its translation is CASSSPLQGQPQHF. The chain combines TRBV13 with TRBJ1-5, with D maybe TRBD1 (6 bases). Trimming shortened V by 4 bases and J by 6 bases, and 13 bases separated the two germline ends. The CDR3 consists of 14 residues. Germline lookup yields CDR1 PRHDT and CDR2 FYEKMQ (reference sequence).

This chain joins TRBV10-1 and TRBJ1-2; D is unresolved. CDR3 length equals 14 residues. Germline V gene lookup returns CDR1 WNHNN and CDR2 SYGVQD (reference sequence). V dropped 7 bases and J dropped 5 bases, with 17 bases sitting between them. The CDR3, as DNA: TGCGCCAGCACGCGATCCCTACTCTCTTATGGCTACACCTTC. Encoded protein: CASTRSLLSYGYTF.

This clone was recorded once. V is TRBV7-9 and J is TRBJ2-5; 11 bases match TRBD1. J was trimmed by 0 bases and V by 5 bases; bases with no gene match: 5. CDR1 is SEHNR, CDR2 FQNEAQ, per germline (reference sequence). The CDR3 is 16 residues long. The CDR3 DNA follows: TGTGCCAGCAGCGACCGGGACAGGGGGGACCAAGAGACCCAGTACTTC. It translates to CASSDRDRGDQETQYF.

This clone was seen once. The CDR3 nucleotides read TGTGCCATCGCGGGTCACAATGAGCAGTTCTTC. It yields the protein CAIAGHNEQFF. The gene calls are TRBV10-3 and TRBJ2-1; a weak D match, TRBD2 (5 bases). Trimming stripped 8 bases from V and 5 bases from J, with 7 bases between. This CDR3 has 11 residues. Germline V lookup: CDR1 ENHRY, CDR2 SYGVKD.

This chain joins TRBV28 and TRBJ1-2; TRBD1 agrees at 9 bases. V was pared by 6 bases and J by 2 bases, with 4 bases of the junction left unmatched. Germline values: CDR1 MDHEN, CDR2 SYDVKM. The CDR3 sequence is 14 residues long. The CDR3 nucleotides read TGTGCCAGCAGGGGACAGGGAGGGAACTATGGCTACACCTTC. Encoded protein: CASRGQGGNYGYTF.

The chain links TRBV5-1 to TRBJ2-7, with 8 positions matching TRBD2. J was trimmed by 3 bases and V by 6 bases; bases with no gene match: 14. The CDR3 runs to 16 residues. Germline CDR1 SGHRS, CDR2 YFSETQ. The CDR3 nucleotides are TGCGCCAGCACAAGGATCACGGCGGGAGGAGGCTACGAGCAGTACTTC. The encoded protein is CASTRITAGGGYEQYF.

The V and J genes are TRBV5-1 and TRBJ2-2; 8 bases are shared with TRBD2. Germline lookup yields CDR1 SGHRS and CDR2 YFSETQ. V was clipped by 7 bases and J by 1 base; unmatched bases: 6. This CDR3 region has 15 residues. CDR3 region: CASGGGGQNTGELFF. For the CDR3, the DNA is TGCGCCAGCGGCGGCGGGGGGCAGAACACCGGGGAGCTGTTTTTT.

V and J are TRBV19 and TRBJ1-5; no reliable D call. Germline loops: CDR1 LNHDA, CDR2 SQIVND (reference sequence). V dropped 5 bases and J dropped 5 bases, with 10 bases sitting between them. CDR3 length: 13 residues. The CDR3: CASSLSSYQPQHF. CDR3 bases: TGTGCCAGTAGTCTATCCTCCTATCAGCCCCAGCATTTT.

V is TRBV28 and J is TRBJ1-6; D gene ambiguous. Germline CDR1 is MDHEN and CDR2 is SYDVKM. The germline V and J ends were trimmed by 10 bases and 7 bases, with 20 bases remaining between them. The CDR3 is made up of 15 amino acids. The CDR3 spells CATSVVAGKNSPLHF. The CDR3, as DNA: TGTGCCACCAGCGTGGTGGCAGGCAAAAATTCACCCCTCCACTTT.

This clone was seen a few times. The CDR3: CASSLSFRGVNTEAFF. CDR3 in DNA: TGTGCCAGCAGTTTATCTTTCAGGGGGGTAAACACTGAAGCTTTCTTT. The chain combines TRBV28 with TRBJ1-1; TRBD1 agrees at 7 bases. Germline V lookup: CDR1 MDHEN, CDR2 SYDVKM. V trimming: 1 base; J trimming: 2 bases; junction bases outside the gene matches: 7. The CDR3 contains 16 residues.

The gene calls are TRBV27 and TRBJ1-5; 9 bases match TRBD1. The CDR3 has 15 amino acids. From germline, CDR1 is MNHEY and CDR2 SMNVEV (reference sequence). V shed 6 bases and J 7 bases; nucleotides not matched to a gene: 10. The CDR3 coding sequence is TGTGCCAGCAGACCCGGGACAGGGCATAGCCAGCCCCAGCATTTT. Residues: CASRPGTGHSQPQHF.

In regard to this clone: The same CDR3 is also encoded by other DNA sequences in this sample. V is TRBV19 and J is TRBJ1-5, with D possibly being TRBD1 (6 bases). Germline V gives CDR1 LNHDA, CDR2 SQIVND (reference sequence). The CDR3 contains 16 residues. V was pared by 2 bases and J by 1 base, with 12 bases between. The chain's CDR3 is CASSIRGSRSNQPQHF. The CDR3 coding sequence is TGTGCCAGTAGTATAAGGGGGAGCAGGAGCAATCAGCCCCAGCATTTT.

This clone was picked up a small number of times. The chain employs TRBV27 and TRBJ2-7, with 7 bases fitting TRBD1. The CDR3 length is 14 residues. J gave up 1 base and V 8 bases, and 8 bases lay outside the gene matches. CDR1 and CDR2 from the germline V gene are MNHEY and SMNVEV (reference sequence). The CDR3 loop is CASGPTGVSYEQYF. The DNA for the CDR3 is TGTGCCAGCGGACCTACAGGGGTTTCCTACGAGCAGTACTTC.

The rearrangement links TRBV2 to TRBJ2-1; a possible D gene is TRBD2 (5 bases). V was clipped by 7 bases and J by 12 bases, with 22 bases between them. The CDR3 runs 14 residues. Germline lookup yields CDR1 SNHLY and CDR2 FYNNEI. The CDR3 sequence is CASTRGSAVLGQFF. In DNA, the CDR3 is TGTGCCAGCACCCGGGGTAGCGCCGTCCTTGGGCAGTTCTTC.

The gene calls are TRBV7-2 and TRBJ1-5; D is perhaps TRBD1 (5 bases). V dropped 5 bases and J dropped 0 bases, with 14 bases sitting between them. Germline V gene sequence: CDR1 SGHTA, CDR2 FQGNSA. This CDR3 is built from 16 residues. In nucleotides, the CDR3 is TGTGCCAGCAGCATGTATGGACAAAATAGCAATCAGCCCCAGCATTTT. This codes for CASSMYGQNSNQPQHF. The full variable domain, with the rest looked up from reference TRBV7-2 and TRBJ1-5, is GAGVSQSPSNKVTEKGKDVELRCDPISGHTALYWYRQSLGQGLEFLIYFQGNSAPDKSGLPSDRFSAERTGGSVSTLTIQRTQQEDSAVYLCASSMYGQNSNQPQHFGDGTRLSIL.

The table lists this clone with a count of one. This chain joins TRBV11-3 and TRBJ2-1, with a tentative D call TRBD2 (6 bases). Trimming removed 2 bases from V and 0 bases from J, with 20 bases in between. Germline CDR1 and CDR2: SGHNT and YENEEA. This CDR3 is 19 amino acids long. DNA for the CDR3: TGTGCCAGCAGCTTAAAAGCGTCCTACGTCGGGAGCTCCTACAATGAGCAGTTCTTC. It is translated as CASSLKASYVGSSYNEQFF.

This clone was recorded only once. The chain links TRBV30 to TRBJ2-3, with a tentative D call TRBD2 (6 bases). Germline assignment: CDR1 GTSNPN and CDR2 SVGIG (reference sequence). This CDR3 has 15 amino acids. V shed 1 base and J shed 2 bases, with 13 bases lying between them. The CDR3 region has the DNA TGTGCCTGGAGTGAGACTAGTTTTTTCACAGATACGCAGTATTTT. Protein sequence: CAWSETSFFTDTQYF.

The chain employs TRBV4-1 and TRBJ2-7; TRBD1 is a possible D gene (6 bases). CDR3 length: 15 amino acids. Trimming stripped 3 bases from V and 4 bases from J, with 16 bases between. The germline CDR1 and CDR2 sequences are MGHRA and YSYEKL. The CDR3 DNA follows: TGCGCCAGCAGCCAGCTCCCGGGACAAAAGTACGAGCAGTACTTC. Amino acids: CASSQLPGQKYEQYF.

About this clone itself: At one of its ends the junction is not consistent with the germline gene, which may arise from a read error. This chain's CDR3 is CASSLGGREGYEQYF. In nucleotides, the CDR3 is TGTGCCAGCAGCTTAGGGGGGCGGGAGGGCTACGAGCAGTACTTC. The chain carries TRBV5-1 and TRBJ2-7, with TRBD2 matching 9 bases. The CDR3 length is 15 residues. Germline V gene data show CDR1 as SGHRS and CDR2 as YFSETQ.

This clone has only one observation. The chain is built from TRBV6-1 and TRBJ2-1, with unresolved D. CDR1 and CDR2 from the germline V gene are MNHNS and SASEGT. Trimming shortened V by 3 bases and J by 6 bases, and 9 bases separated the two germline ends. The CDR3 runs 13 residues. The CDR3 protein is CASSDLRSNEQFF. Here the CDR3 DNA reads TGTGCCAGCAGTGATTTGCGGTCCAATGAGCAGTTCTTC.

This chain uses TRBV19 with TRBJ2-1, with a weak D call TRBD2 (5 bases). This CDR3 spans 14 amino acids. V lost 1 base and J 9 bases, leaving 13 bases between the germline ends. Germline V CDR1 and CDR2: LNHDA, SQIVND (reference sequence). CDR3 amino acids: CASSIGVRAPEQFF. The CDR3 DNA reads TGTGCCAGTAGTATAGGCGTGCGGGCCCCTGAGCAGTTCTTC.